These 17 T cell receptor beta chains share one sample of origin, sequenced in a study of blood T cells in healthy people across ages. Combining a sample-barcoded 5' primer with a J-beta primer mix, a second PCR ran for 7 to 11 cycles. TCRdb ran MiXCR on the 5' RACE reads and lists one entry per CDR3 protein. Of around 900,000 distinct CDR3 sequences listed, around 26% are singletons. What was sequenced was blood. All receptors come from an elderly woman in good health.

The chain links TRBV28 to TRBJ1-2; weak D call: TRBD1 (5 bases). Germline CDR1 reads MDHEN; CDR2 reads SYDVKM. Trimming cost V 6 bases and J 4 bases, with 15 bases left between them. CDR3 length: 14 amino acids. As DNA, the CDR3 is TGTGCCAGCAGCCTTTCTGACAGAACCTATGGCTACACCTTC. It yields the protein CASSLSDRTYGYTF.

As concerns this clonotype: A single base separates this from a much larger clone, so it may be a read error. The chain combines TRBV7-2 with TRBJ2-7; the D is unclear. The CDR3 contains 15 residues. Germline V CDR1 and CDR2: SGHTA, FQGNSA. The V gene lost 1 base and the J gene lost 2 bases, with 12 bases spanning the gap. The CDR3 protein is CASSLGRTPAYEQYF. CDR3 sequence (DNA): TGTGCCAGCAGCTTAGGGCGGACCCCGGCCTACGAGCAGTACTTC.

This clonotype was seen ten or more times. This sequence joins TRBV9 and TRBJ2-5, with D possibly being TRBD1 or TRBD2 (7 bases each). V dropped 4 bases and J dropped 4 bases, with 17 bases sitting between them. The CDR3 is 15 amino acids. The germline V gene has CDR1 SGDLS and CDR2 YYNGEE. As DNA, the CDR3 is TGTGCCAGCAGCCCACCCCCAGGGGGGGCAGAGACCCAGTACTTC. Encoded protein: CASSPPPGGAETQYF.

The chain joins TRBV6-5 to TRBJ1-4; D gene unclear. Germline CDR1 reads MNHEY; CDR2 reads SVGAGI. CDR3 length: 17 residues. Between the trimmed V and J ends, which lost 2 bases and 0 bases, there was a span of 13 bases. The CDR3 spells CASSYARVSSTNEKLFF. Here the CDR3 DNA reads TGTGCCAGCAGTTACGCGAGAGTGAGCTCAACTAATGAAAAACTGTTTTTT.

This clonotype appeared many times. V gene TRBV6-1 combines with J gene TRBJ1-2; D uncertain. This CDR3 has 13 amino acids. CDR1 and CDR2 (germline): MNHNS, SASEGT. Trimming removed 2 bases from V and 2 bases from J, with 6 bases in between. CDR3 sequence (DNA): TGTGCCAGCAGTGAACGGAGGAACTATGGCTACACCTTC. Translated, it gives CASSERRNYGYTF.

This clonotype was recorded many times. The V call is TRBV11-2, the J call TRBJ2-5; perhaps TRBD1 as D (5 bases). Per the germline V gene, CDR1 is SGHAT and CDR2 is FQNNGV. The CDR3 loop spans 16 amino acids. Trimming took off 1 base at V and 2 bases at J, with 14 bases between the two ends. CDR3 region: CASSLGTGLPQETQYF. The CDR3 nucleotides read TGTGCCAGCAGCTTAGGTACAGGTCTACCTCAAGAGACCCAGTACTTC.

In its sample, this clonotype was seen a few times. The chain carries TRBV12-3 or TRBV12-4 and TRBJ2-1; maybe TRBD2 (5 bases). V was pared by 8 bases and J by 8 bases, with 19 bases between. CDR3 length equals 14 residues. The CDR3 DNA is TGTGCCAGCTACGGGGAAGGGCCAGCCCATGAGCAGTTCTTC. It encodes CASYGEGPAHEQFF.

This clonotype was observed once. The chain combines TRBV20-1 with TRBJ2-1; 11 nucleotides align to TRBD2. The J segment lost 2 bases and the V segment lost 4 bases, leaving 1 base of the junction unmatched. This CDR3 is 14 amino acids long. Germline V lookup: CDR1 DFQATT, CDR2 SNEGSKA (reference sequence). The CDR3 is CSAKLAGAYNEQFF. DNA for the CDR3: TGCAGTGCTAAACTAGCGGGAGCCTACAATGAGCAGTTCTTC.

This clonotype was found many times. The chain recombines TRBV20-1 with TRBJ1-2; tentative D call: TRBD1 (5 bases). The CDR3 spans 16 residues. The ends were cut back, 7 bases at V and 4 bases at J, with 25 bases in the middle. Germline V gene lookup returns CDR1 DFQATT and CDR2 SNEGSKA (reference sequence). In DNA, the CDR3 is TGCAGTGTTACATCCGGGCCCCGGGGGACGCCCTATGGCTACACCTTC. It encodes CSVTSGPRGTPYGYTF.

This clonotype showed up just a few times. The chain has TRBV20-1 and TRBJ2-2; 8 bases are shared with TRBD1. Germline-derived CDR1 and CDR2 are DFQATT and SNEGSKA (reference sequence). The length of the CDR3 is 14 residues. Trimming cost V 3 bases and J 6 bases; bases outside gene matches: 6. Written as DNA, the CDR3 is TGCAGTGCTAGCTGGACAGGGAGGCCCGGGGAGCTGTTTTTT. It yields the protein CSASWTGRPGELFF.

The rearrangement joins TRBV20-1 to TRBJ2-7, with 8 positions matching TRBD2. Germline V gene sequence: CDR1 DFQATT, CDR2 SNEGSKA (reference sequence). The CDR3 contains 14 residues. The ends lost 5 bases at V and 0 bases at J; junction bases unmatched: 6. The CDR3 DNA reads TGCAGTGCTGTAAGACTAGCGAGCTCCTACGAGCAGTACTTC. It yields the protein CSAVRLASSYEQYF.

This clonotype was detected ten times or more. Written as DNA, the CDR3 is TGTGCCAGCACACCGGGACAGTACGTAGATACGCAGTATTTT. Translated, it gives CASTPGQYVDTQYF. V and J are TRBV6-5 and TRBJ2-3; TRBD1 aligns across 7 bases. The CDR3 length is 14 residues. Trimming removed 7 bases from V and 5 bases from J; junction bases left unmatched: 9. Germline CDR1 is MNHEY and CDR2 is SVGAGI.

Worth noting for this clonotype: A read error may be the cause here, since a much bigger clone is one base away. J is TRBJ2-1 and V is TRBV20-1; the match to TRBD2 covers 11 bases. The assigned J gene may be wrong: the sequence end matches TRBJ2-7 better. Germline V gene data show CDR1 as DFQATT and CDR2 as SNEGSKA (reference sequence). The CDR3 extends over 16 amino acids. CDR3 DNA: TGCAGTGCCCCGATAGCGGGGGGGCTGTCCTACAATGAGCAGTACTTC. This translates into CSAPIAGGLSYNEQYF.

This clonotype appeared a few times. A clone one base away is much larger, so this may be a read error. The chain recombines TRBV2 with TRBJ2-6; D may match TRBD1 or TRBD2 (5 bases each). Germline CDR1 SNHLY, CDR2 FYNNEI. The CDR3 loop spans 15 amino acids. CDR3 residues: CASSGAGSGANVRTF. The CDR3 coding sequence is TGTGCCAGCAGTGGGGCGGGCTCTGGGGCCAACGTCCGGACTTTC.

This clonotype was observed many times. The J gene is TRBJ2-4, the V gene TRBV20-1, with D hard to call. Germline V gene data show CDR1 as DFQATT and CDR2 as SNEGSKA (reference sequence). The ends were cut back, 0 bases at V and 4 bases at J, with 10 bases in the middle. The CDR3 contains 14 residues. The CDR3 DNA reads as TGCAGTGCTAGAGATCAAACCATAAAAAACATTCAGTACTTC. It codes for CSARDQTIKNIQYF.

This clonotype was counted ten times or more. This chain links TRBV20-1 with TRBJ1-5; D might be TRBD1 (5 bases). CDR1 is DFQATT, CDR2 SNEGSKA, per germline (reference sequence). This CDR3 is built from 15 residues. V lost 3 bases and J lost 5, with 17 bases in between. The CDR3 here is CSASGQLPRDQPQHF. For the CDR3, the DNA is TGCAGTGCTAGCGGGCAGCTCCCCAGGGATCAGCCCCAGCATTTT.

In nucleotides, the CDR3 is TGTGCCAGCAGCTTAGAGGGACAGATCAATCAGCCCCAGCATTTT. It yields the protein CASSLEGQINQPQHF. The chain links TRBV7-2 to TRBJ1-5; 7 bases agree with TRBD1. The CDR3 loop spans 15 amino acids. Germline V gives CDR1 SGHTA, CDR2 FQGNSA. V gave up 1 base and J gave up 3 bases; unmatched junction bases: 3.